These T cell receptor beta chains were read from a single sample in a study of OX40 agonist ivuxolimab in advanced cancers. Data came from immunoSEQ multiplex PCR; TCRdb stores just in-frame clones and leaves some out. This table has 50,000 to 65,000 clones, approximately 89% appearing once. This material consisted of CD4+ or CD8+ T cells sorted from blood, taken in a trial of the OX40 agonist ivuxolimab. Receptors originate from an adult with an advanced solid tumor such as melanoma, head and neck, liver or kidney cancer. The CDR3 runs from the conserved cysteine through the conserved F or W. A D gene is named only where the DNA matches it firmly. Part of the rows lack a size; the others show once, few, many or a class for expanded clones.

16	.	few	TRBV7-9	TRBJ2-4	TGTGCCAGCAGTCCGCCGGGCCTGCAAGCCAAAAACATTCAGTACTTC	CASSPPGLQAKNIQYF
14	.	.	TRBV7-3	TRBJ2-2	TGTGCCAGCAGCTTAGCGAGCGGAACCGGGGAGCTGTTTTTT	CASSLASGTGELFF
12	.	.	TRBV5-1	TRBJ1-2	TGCGCCAGCAGCTTGGGTTCTCGTGGCTACACCTTC	CASSLGSRGYTF
13	.	.	TRBV29-1	TRBJ2-2	TGCAGCGCCCCCGAGGGGAACACCGGGGAGCTGTTTTTT	CSAPEGNTGELFF
15	.	.	TRBV27	TRBJ2-7	TGTGCCAGCAGTTTATCGACTAACAGAGCCTACGAGCAGTACTTC	CASSLSTNRAYEQYF
13	.	.	TRBV7-9	TRBJ2-1	TGTGCCAGCAGCCTAGAGGGATTTGATGAGCAGTTCTTC	CASSLEGFDEQFF
15	TRBD2	.	TRBV19	TRBJ2-2	TGTGCCAGTAGTATAGCCGGGGGGTTTGCCGGGGAGCTGTTTTTT	CASSIAGGFAGELFF
14	.	.	TRBV7-3	TRBJ2-7	TGTGCCAGCAGCCACCCGACCCGAACCTACGAGCAGTACTTC	CASSHPTRTYEQYF
16	TRBD1	.	TRBV5-1	TRBJ2-3	TGCGCCAGCAGCTTGGTGGGACAGGACACCACAGATACGCAGTATTTT	CASSLVGQDTTDTQYF
13	.	.	TRBV10-1	TRBJ2-3	TGCGCCAGCAGTGAGTTAGGGCCGCGGCCGCAGTATTTT	CASSELGPRPQYF
15	TRBD1	once	TRBV29-1	TRBJ1-2	TGCAGCGTTGCCCCCGGGACAGTACCACTCTATGGCTACACCTTC	CSVAPGTVPLYGYTF
17	.	few	TRBV27	TRBJ2-3	TGTGCCAGCAGTCCCAAACCGGCCTCCTGGGGGTCAGATACGCAGTATTTT	CASSPKPASWGSDTQYF
15	TRBD2	.	TRBV19	TRBJ2-7	TGTGCCAGTACGCCTGGGTTGAGCCTCGGGGGGGAGCAGTACTTC	CASTPGLSLGGEQYF
18	TRBD1	.	TRBV7-9	TRBJ2-3	TGTGCCAGCAGCTTAAACCTCCGGGACAGGGGTCATCCAGATACGCAGTATTTT	CASSLNLRDRGHPDTQYF
17	.	.	TRBV11-2	TRBJ2-7	TGTGCCAGCAGCTCCCCCCTTGTAGGGGCAGATTCCTACGAGCAGTACTTC	CASSSPLVGADSYEQYF
17	.	.	TRBV18	TRBJ1-5	TGTGCCAGCTCAGCGGACAGAGTTCGGTATAGCAATCAGCCCCAGCATTTT	CASSADRVRYSNQPQHF
13	.	few	TRBV7-9	TRBJ1-5	TGTGCCAGCAGCCCACAGGGTCGTCAGCCCCAGCATTTT	CASSPQGRQPQHF
15	TRBD2	.	TRBV27	TRBJ2-3	TGTGCCAGCAGTCCGGTGGCGGGAGTTGCAGATACGCAGTATTTT	CASSPVAGVADTQYF
15	.	.	TRBV4-1	TRBJ2-2	TGCGCCAGCAGCCACCGATTCCAGACGCTCGGGGAGCTGTTTTTT	CASSHRFQTLGELFF
13	.	.	TRBV6-4	TRBJ1-5	TGTGCCAGCAGTCAGGGTAGCAATCAGCCCCAGCATTTT	CASSQGSNQPQHF